This is a list of T cell receptor beta chains from one sample in a study of blood T cell repertoires in COVID-19. The protocol was immunoSEQ multiplex PCR, while the TCRdb copy is restricted to in-frame clones and leaves out a portion. The table lists 250,000 to 350,000 clones, over 75% of them singletons, with about 1% in the top ten. The sequenced sample consisted of PBMCs or T cells enriched from blood (not recorded which). Source of these receptors: a woman aged 25-40 years who had recovered from COVID-19. Both conserved end residues are part of each CDR3. D genes are given only for firm matches. The size of a clone is reported for some rows only, either as once, few or many, or as a class for expanded clones.

abundance,d_gene,v_gene,j_gene,CDR3aa,CDR3nt
few,.,TRBV2,TRBJ2-3,CASSDPVARRPPNTDTQYF,TGTGCCAGCAGTGATCCGGTAGCCCGCCGACCCCCAAACACAGATACGCAGTATTTT
.,TRBD1,TRBV28,TRBJ2-7,CASSLAPDRPDEQYF,TGTGCCAGCAGTTTAGCTCCGGACAGGCCGGACGAGCAGTACTTC
.,TRBD2,TRBV3-1/TRBV3-2,TRBJ2-2,CASSHPGLAGVTGELFF,TGTGCCAGCAGCCATCCCGGACTAGCGGGAGTCACCGGGGAGCTGTTTTTT
once,.,TRBV3-1/TRBV3-2,TRBJ2-1,CASSQRGGDKGEQFF,TGTGCCAGCAGCCAACGAGGGGGGGATAAAGGTGAGCAGTTCTTC
.,TRBD2,TRBV11-2,TRBJ2-3,CASSLDRGGTQYF,TGTGCCAGCAGCTTAGATCGGGGGGGCACGCAGTATTTT
.,.,TRBV27,TRBJ1-6,CASSLYWSSYNSPLHF,TGTGCCAGCAGTTTATACTGGTCCTCCTATAATTCACCCCTCCACTTT
.,.,TRBV10-3,TRBJ1-4,CAIGGGNNEKLFF,TGTGCCATCGGCGGGGGGAACAATGAAAAACTGTTTTTT
.,.,TRBV7-9,TRBJ1-3,CASTPSGNTIYF,TGTGCCAGCACTCCAAGCGGAAACACCATATATTTT
once,TRBD1,TRBV7-9,TRBJ1-2,CASSDGQAANYGYTF,TGTGCCAGCAGCGATGGACAGGCCGCTAACTATGGCTACACCTTC
few,TRBD1,TRBV15,TRBJ1-5,CATRPSPGQGTGGNQPQHF,TGTGCCACCAGGCCTTCACCGGGACAGGGGACCGGGGGCAATCAGCCCCAGCATTTT
.,TRBD1,TRBV29-1,TRBJ2-7,CSAGTGIDEQYF,TGCAGCGCCGGGACAGGGATCGACGAGCAGTACTTC